This T cell receptor (beta chain) was sequenced during a study of blood T cells in healthy people across ages. The second PCR ran roughly 6 to 11 cycles with a sample-barcoded 5' primer and J-beta primers. TCRdb recomputed calls from the 5' RACE reads with MiXCR, one row per CDR3 protein. The data contain fewer than 1,000,000 distinct CDR3 sequences, 46% of them singletons. CDR3 size: 16 residues. With 4 bases clipped from V and 12 bases from J, the junction kept 14 bases outside the gene matches. Looked up from germline, CDR1 is MGHDK and CDR2 is SYGVNS. Turning to this clonotype: Its antigen is currently unknown.

The study's findings and limits: Estimated diversity that came from one million T cells was considered an underestimate.

The sample was blood. This TCR was recovered from a man older than 75 in good health. This rearrangement joins TRBV25-1 to TRBJ2-1; TRBD2 matches at 11 bases. The CDR3 spells CASSVQTSGNRGGQFF. The CDR3 DNA reads as TGTGCCAGCAGTGTCCAGACTAGCGGGAATCGGGGTGGGCAGTTCTTC.